The clone carrying this T cell receptor (beta chain) was found a few times. Its target is unknown. Time point defined: newly diagnosed GD, antithyroid drugs for less than 3 months. PBMCs were the source of the RNA used for TCR sequencing. TCR beta libraries were built with iRepertoire HTBI primers and Arm-PCR of CDR3 regions. The authors' processing: Sample data revealed some 58 TRBV and about 15 TRBJ segments. Using its own MiXCR run on the multiplex PCR reads, TCRdb lists one record per CDR3 protein. The V and J calls reflect TCRdb's pipeline rather than the authors' work. The table includes 350,000 to 450,000 distinct CDR3 sequences, approximately 16% detected once. V lost 4 bases and J lost 9, with 10 bases in between. The CDR3 is 12 amino acids. CDR1 SGHTA and CDR2 FQGNSA come from the germline V gene. This entry is derived from a study of regulatory T cells in long-lasting Graves disease. General study findings and limits: Persistent patients shared under 3,000 public clonotypes among themselves. Newly diagnosed patients shared fewer, at about a thousand. Favored usage of TRBV28, TRBJ1-2 and TRBJ2-5 was recorded in persistent disease.

This sample also appeared in a second study, on T cells in Graves' hyperthyroidism and ophthalmopathy. Per that study: No ophthalmopathy progression within 18 months constituted stable Graves' hyperthyroidism.

The J gene is TRBJ1-3, the V gene TRBV7-2; D unclear. The TCR sequence derives from a woman in her forties with Graves disease. Specimen: peripheral blood mononuclear cells (PBMCs), collected at new diagnosis, from a patient treated with antithyroid drugs. The CDR3 protein is CASSSFPATIYF. CDR3 in DNA: TGTGCCAGCAGCTCATTCCCGGCCACCATATATTTT.